The clone carrying this TCR beta chain was seen many times. Time point denoted: patch test 2, 6 weeks after DPC sensitization. This sample's treatment: therapeutic diphenylcyclopropenone sensitization with weekly scalp DPC. These data belong to a study of human T cells and chemical hapten exposure. Each CDR3 protein is one row after TCRdb ran MiXCR on the RACE reads. Altogether under 90,000 distinct CDR3 sequences are present, 7.5% to 9.5% being singletons, with the ten largest covering roughly 3%. This TCR came from a woman aged 50 to 60 with alopecia areata. Some clones in this sample may be carry-over from other donors' samples. Sequencing was performed on whole blood, taken in connection with sensitization to the hapten diphenylcyclopropenone (DPC).

CDR3 sequence: CASSLVRSNQPQHF. CDR3 in DNA: TGTGCCAGCAGCCTGGTGAGAAGCAATCAGCCCCAGCATTTT. The chain recombines TRBV7-2 with TRBJ1-5; D call uncertain. Per germline, CDR1 SGHTA and CDR2 FQGNSA. The CDR3 has 14 residues. Trimming shortened V by 5 bases and J by 1 base, and 9 bases separated the two germline ends.